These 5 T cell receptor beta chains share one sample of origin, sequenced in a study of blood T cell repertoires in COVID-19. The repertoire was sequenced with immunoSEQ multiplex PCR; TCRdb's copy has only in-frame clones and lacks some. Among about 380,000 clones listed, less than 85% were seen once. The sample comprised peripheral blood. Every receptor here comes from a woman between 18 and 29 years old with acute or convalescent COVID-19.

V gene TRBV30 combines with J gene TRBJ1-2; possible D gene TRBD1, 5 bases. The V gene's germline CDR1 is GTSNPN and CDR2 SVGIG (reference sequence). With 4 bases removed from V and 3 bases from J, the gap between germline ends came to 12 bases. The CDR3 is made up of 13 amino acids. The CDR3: CAWTKSGDYGYTF. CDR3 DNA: TGTGCCTGGACCAAATCGGGGGACTATGGCTACACCTTC.

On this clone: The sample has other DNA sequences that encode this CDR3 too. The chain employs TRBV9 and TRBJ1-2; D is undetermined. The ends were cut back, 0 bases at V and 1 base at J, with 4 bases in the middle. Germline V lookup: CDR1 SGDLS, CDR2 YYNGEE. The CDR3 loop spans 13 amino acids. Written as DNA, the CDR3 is TGTGCCAGCAGCGTAGCAGTTAACTATGGCTACACCTTC. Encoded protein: CASSVAVNYGYTF.

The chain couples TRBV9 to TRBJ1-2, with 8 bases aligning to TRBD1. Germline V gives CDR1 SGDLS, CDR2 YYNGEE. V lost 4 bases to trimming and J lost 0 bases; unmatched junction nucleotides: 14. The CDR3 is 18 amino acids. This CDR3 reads CASSSPRGATGANYGYTF. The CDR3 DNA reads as TGTGCCAGCAGCTCTCCCCGGGGGGCGACAGGGGCTAACTATGGCTACACCTTC.

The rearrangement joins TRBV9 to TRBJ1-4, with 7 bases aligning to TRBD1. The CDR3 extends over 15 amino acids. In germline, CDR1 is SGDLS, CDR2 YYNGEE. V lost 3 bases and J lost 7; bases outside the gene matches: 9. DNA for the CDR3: TGTGCCAGCAGCGCCTCAGGGACAGAGGGTGAAAAACTGTTTTTT. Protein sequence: CASSASGTEGEKLFF.

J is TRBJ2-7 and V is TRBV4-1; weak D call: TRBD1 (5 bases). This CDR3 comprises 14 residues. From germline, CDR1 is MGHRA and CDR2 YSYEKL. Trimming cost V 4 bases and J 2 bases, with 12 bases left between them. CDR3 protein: CASSLGWGAYEQYF. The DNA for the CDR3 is TGCGCCAGCAGCCTAGGTTGGGGCGCCTACGAGCAGTACTTC.